This entry describes one TCR beta chain. Its antigen is still unknown. This CDR3 region has 13 residues. Between the trimmed V and J ends, which lost 1 base and 2 bases, there was a span of 4 bases. CDR1 is SGDLS and CDR2 is YYNGEE in the germline V gene. Clones were read by immunoSEQ multiplex PCR, and TCRdb kept only the in-frame ones, dropping some. The sample includes about 80,000 clones, more than 85% of them seen just once. The sample belongs to a study of OX40 agonist ivuxolimab in advanced cancers. Study outcomes and limitations: Several nonresponders also turned out to have low normalized T-cell clonal expansion.

This clonotype was obtained from an adult with an advanced solid tumor such as melanoma, head and neck, liver or kidney cancer. The rearrangement uses TRBV9 and TRBJ1-5, with unresolved D. Sequencing used CD4+ or CD8+ T cells sorted from blood, obtained in a trial of the OX40 agonist ivuxolimab. CDR3 nucleotides: TGTGCCAGCAGCGTATTAGGCAATCAGCCCCAGCATTTT. Translated, it gives CASSVLGNQPQHF.